The text below deals with one T cell receptor beta chain. Authors' methods: Quantification of nucleated cells was approximated via reference gene primer amplification. The method was immunoSEQ multiplex PCR; TCRdb's version includes in-frame clones alone and lacks a portion of them. From that table come the V and J calls and clone size; the DNA was used to work out D and trimming. The sample comprises tens of thousands of clones, roughly 79% of which are singletons, and roughly 5.5% rests with the top ten. This record comes from a study of blood T cell repertoires in COVID-19. Study in general: The United States, Italy and Spain supplied acute and convalescent COVID-19 samples. Nucleic acid was either cDNA or gDNA, and it came from T cells, B-cell-depleted T cells, or PBMCs.

Germline V gives CDR1 SGHVS, CDR2 FNYEAQ. This CDR3 is 19 amino acids long. V shed 5 bases and J shed 2 bases, with 25 bases lying between them. This clonotype originated in a woman aged 60-75 years with acute or convalescent COVID-19. The sample was peripheral blood. The chain combines TRBV7-6 with TRBJ1-3; tentative D call: TRBD1 (6 bases). CDR3 DNA: TGTGCCAGCAGCCCAACTACCCCAGATTCGACAGGAACTGGAAACACCATATATTTT. Translated: CASSPTTPDSTGTGNTIYF.